A single sample gave rise to the 3 T cell receptor beta chains below, sequenced in a study of blood T cells in healthy people across ages. It was with a sample-barcoded 5' primer and a J-beta primer mix that a second PCR of about 7 to 12 cycles was run. TCRdb analysed the 5' RACE reads with MiXCR anew, one entry per CDR3 protein. The table lists about 720,000 distinct CDR3 sequences, about 24% of them singletons. Material for sequencing was blood. The receptors were gathered from a man aged 65 to 79 in good health.

The table lists this clonotype with a few counts. This chain uses TRBV5-6 with TRBJ2-3; TRBD1 or TRBD2 may be the D gene (5 bases each). The CDR3 is made up of 14 amino acids. Trimming took 4 bases from V and 4 from J, leaving 13 bases between them. The V gene's germline CDR1 is SGHDT and CDR2 YYEEEE. The DNA for the CDR3 is TGTGCCAGCAGCGAGGGGTTTGGGTCAGATACGCAGTATTTT. Translation gives CASSEGFGSDTQYF.

The rearrangement uses TRBV7-8 and TRBJ1-4; 7 nucleotides agree with TRBD1. The V and J ends lost 3 bases and 6 bases, in that order; junction bases with no gene match: 7. The length of the CDR3 is 15 residues. Germline-derived CDR1 and CDR2 are SGHVS and FQNEAQ. In DNA, the CDR3 is TGTGCCAGCAGCTTGCTGTCGGACAGGCATGAAAAACTGTTTTTT. Translated: CASSLLSDRHEKLFF.

The rearrangement uses TRBV13 and TRBJ2-1; D is possibly TRBD1 (5 bases). Matching the DNA end better, TRBJ2-5 makes the J call doubtful. CDR3 size: 14 residues. Germline V CDR1 and CDR2: PRHDT, FYEKMQ (reference sequence). CDR3 residues: CASSQTVIQETQYF. In DNA, the CDR3 is TGTGCCAGCAGCCAGACAGTGATCCAAGAGACCCAGTACTTC.